This TCR beta chain was identified in a study of early T cells in non-severe SARS-CoV-2 infection. Study overall: Sequenced material consisted of bulk RNA (from unsorted whole blood), and chains were unpaired.

Germline V CDR1 and CDR2: SGHVS, FNYEAQ. The V and J ends lost 5 bases and 5 bases, in that order; junction bases with no gene match: 9. This CDR3 spans 14 amino acids. General observations from the study: VDJdb-based annotation leaned toward anti-spike CD8 responses and missed private and CD4 specificities.

There are many counts of this clonotype. Antigen unknown. Individual cDNA molecules were tagged with unique molecular identifiers. Via MiXCR, TCRdb re-called the 5' RACE reads, giving one row per CDR3 protein. The table shows fewer than 50,000 distinct CDR3 sequences, with around 6.1% occurring only once. Sequenced: whole blood. The receptor's source is an adult who was a healthcare worker with PCR-confirmed SARS-CoV-2 infection or an uninfected control (not recorded which). The chain joins TRBV7-6 to TRBJ2-7, with TRBD1 matching 7 bases. The CDR3 spells CASSKRQGGNEQYF. In DNA, the CDR3 is TGTGCCAGCAGCAAACGACAGGGCGGTAACGAGCAGTACTTC. Filled out from reference TRBV7-6 and TRBJ2-7, the complete variable domain reads GAGVSQSPRYKVTKRGQDVALRCDPISGHVSLYWYRQALGQGPEFLTYFNYEAQQDKSGLPNDRFSAERPEGSISTLTIQRTEQRDSAMYRCASSKRQGGNEQYFGPGTRLTVT.